The rows below give T cell receptor beta chains drawn from one sample of a study of blood T cells in healthy people across ages. TCRdb processed the 5' RACE reads anew with MiXCR; each CDR3 protein has one entry. There are some 1.1 million distinct CDR3 sequences in the sample; 30% to 40% occur only once, and 13% lies in the top ten. Source material: blood. The source of these receptors is a man younger than 30 in good health. CDR3s include the opening cysteine and the closing phenylalanine or tryptophan. Fields, in order: D gene, V gene, clone size, J gene, CDR3 DNA, CDR3 protein. A D gene is named only where the DNA matches it firmly. Size values are once, few and many counts, or a class for expanded clones, and some rows have none.

>NA|TRBV6-2/TRBV6-3|few|TRBJ1-1
TGTGCCAGCAGTTACCTAGCACAGGCTGAAGCTTTCTTT
CASSYLAQAEAFF
>TRBD2|TRBV12-3/TRBV12-4|NA|TRBJ2-1
TGTGCCAGCAGTTTGTCTAGCGGGAGCAACAATGAGCAGTTCTTC
CASSLSSGSNNEQFF
>NA|TRBV9|NA|TRBJ1-4
TGTGCCAGCAGCGTAGCAGGGCTGAGGGCAACTAATGAAAAACTGTTTTTT
CASSVAGLRATNEKLFF
>TRBD2|TRBV5-1|few|TRBJ2-3
TGCGCCAGCAGCCTAAGCCTAGCGGGGGTCACAGATACGCAGTATTTT
CASSLSLAGVTDTQYF
>TRBD1|TRBV5-1|few|TRBJ1-1
TGCGCCAGCAGCTTGATCCCGGGACAGGGGATTGAAGCTTTCTTT
CASSLIPGQGIEAFF
>TRBD1|TRBV6-2/TRBV6-3|NA|TRBJ1-5
TGTGCCAGCAGAATGGGACAGACCCCTCATCAGCCCCAGCATTTT
CASRMGQTPHQPQHF
>NA|TRBV7-2|NA|TRBJ2-2
TGTGCCAGCAGCTTAAACCAGGGAACCGGGGAGCTGTTTTTT
CASSLNQGTGELFF
>NA|TRBV20-1|many|TRBJ1-2
TGCAGTGCTAGCCGGGACACCCCTAACTATGGCTACACCTTC
CSASRDTPNYGYTF
>TRBD1|TRBV20-1|NA|TRBJ1-6
TGCAGTGCTAGAGATGGGGCGACAGGGGGCTATAATTCACCCCCCCACTTT
CSARDGATGGYNSPPHF
>NA|TRBV20-1|few|TRBJ1-5
TGCAGTGCTAGCCGCGGAGGGCAGGTCAATCAGCCCCAGCATTTT
CSASRGGQVNQPQHF
>TRBD1|TRBV7-2|NA|TRBJ1-2
TGTGCCAGCAGCTTAGAGCTCGCAGGGGGCTATGGCTACACCTTC
CASSLELAGGYGYTF
>NA|TRBV20-1|NA|TRBJ2-2
TGCAGTGCTAGAGCACAGCCTAACACCGGGGAGCTGTTTTTT
CSARAQPNTGELFF
>NA|TRBV15|few|TRBJ1-2
TGTGCCACCCTAGGACCTAAGCAAACTAACTATGGCTACACCTTC
CATLGPKQTNYGYTF
>TRBD1|TRBV4-2|NA|TRBJ1-2
TGTGCCAGCAGCCAACATAAACCGGGACAGGGGGTGCGTGGCTACACCTTC
CASSQHKPGQGVRGYTF
>NA|TRBV28|NA|TRBJ1-5
TGTGCCAGCAGTCCCCTGGACAGAGGCAATCAGCCCCAGCATTTT
CASSPLDRGNQPQHF
>NA|TRBV6-5|few|TRBJ2-7
TGTGCCAGCAGTTACTCGATAAGACCGAGCGAGCAGTACTTC
CASSYSIRPSEQYF
>NA|TRBV6-2/TRBV6-3|NA|TRBJ1-2
TGTGCCAGCACCCAGAGCCGTTATGGCTACACCTTC
CASTQSRYGYTF
>TRBD1|TRBV28|NA|TRBJ2-3
TGTGCCAGCAGTTTACCCGGGACAGGGTATGGGAATACGCAGTATTTT
CASSLPGTGYGNTQYF
>TRBD1|TRBV14|NA|TRBJ1-6
TGTGCCAGCAGCGCTACAGGGGGTAATTCACCCCTCCACTTT
CASSATGGNSPLHF
>TRBD2|TRBV5-4|few|TRBJ2-1
TGTGCCAGCCAATACGGGACTAGCGGCTCCTACAATGAGCAGTTCTTC
CASQYGTSGSYNEQFF
>NA|TRBV7-9|few|TRBJ2-3
TGTGCCAGCAGCTCAAAAACCGGGACCTACCTATCACCAGATACGCAGTATTTT
CASSSKTGTYLSPDTQYF
>TRBD1|TRBV5-1|few|TRBJ2-2
TGCGCCAGCAGCTGGAACTCCGGGACAGGGTCCGGGGAGCTGTTTTTT
CASSWNSGTGSGELFF
>TRBD1|TRBV5-5|NA|TRBJ1-5
TGTGCCAGCAGCGTCGAGACAGGGGGGATCCACCAGCCCCAGCATTTT
CASSVETGGIHQPQHF
>NA|TRBV5-1|few|TRBJ2-1
TGCGCCAGCAGCTTAGACTTAGCCCGGGAGCAGTTCTTC
CASSLDLAREQFF